This T cell receptor (beta chain) was found in a study of molecular identifiers for immune sequencing clone quantification. One entry per CDR3 protein results from TCRdb running MiXCR on the PCR reads. The table lists about 320,000 distinct CDR3 sequences, roughly 24% of them singletons. CDR1 and CDR2 (germline): MNHEY, SMNVEV (reference sequence). This CDR3 region has 17 residues. Trimming cost V 4 bases and J 4 bases; bases outside gene matches: 14. The V call is TRBV27, the J call TRBJ1-2; 8 nucleotides line up with TRBD1. The origin of this receptor is a human donor in good health. Some libraries in this study had Jurkat cell RNA spiked in. Sequenced material: naive CD8+ T cells from blood, with Jurkat cell RNA spiked in. Regarding subset: FACS-sorted CD8+CD4-CCR7+CD45RA+ naive T cells. This CDR3 is CASSYSAGQGKSYGYTF. The CDR3 nucleotides are TGTGCCAGCAGTTACTCCGCTGGACAGGGAAAGAGCTATGGCTACACCTTC.